This T cell receptor beta chain was identified during a study of OX40 agonist ivuxolimab in advanced cancers. As for the study in general: Patients with prior anti-PD-1, anti-PD-L1 or anti-CTLA-4 therapy were eligible; approximately 37% had some.

V lost 0 bases and J lost 2, with 8 bases in between. There are 16 residues in the CDR3. CDR1 MNHNY and CDR2 SVGAGI come from the germline V gene (reference sequence). Assay: immunoSEQ multiplex PCR; the TCRdb copy retains only in-frame clones and omits some. The sample comprises under 85,000 clones, roughly 92% of which are singletons, and around 5.1% rests with the top ten. The TCR originated in an adult with an advanced solid tumor such as melanoma, head and neck, liver or kidney cancer. This material consisted of CD4+ or CD8+ T cells sorted from blood, taken in a trial of the OX40 agonist ivuxolimab. The V call is TRBV6-6, the J call TRBJ2-6, with TRBD2 as a possible D gene (5 bases). This chain's CDR3 is CASSYSSGAGANVLTF. The CDR3 DNA reads TGTGCCAGCAGTTACTCATCCGGGGCTGGGGCCAACGTCCTGACTTTC.